Listed here are 20 T cell receptor beta chains from one sample, sequenced in a study of patients and donors after allogeneic stem cell transplantation. TCRdb re-called the RT-PCR reads through MiXCR, storing one row per CDR3 protein. The sample carries about 410,000 distinct CDR3 sequences, approximately 16% recorded once. The material sequenced was blood, either unsorted or a sorted T cell fraction (not recorded which). The receptor source for this set is a human donor who was either an allogeneic HSCT recipient or a stem cell or donor lymphocyte infusion donor (not recorded which). It is not recorded whose cells these are; they may come from a transplant donor.

This clonotype was seen more than once but under ten times. This chain joins TRBV19 and TRBJ2-7; D might be TRBD2 (6 bases). Germline CDR1 and CDR2: LNHDA and SQIVND (reference sequence). This CDR3 spans 12 amino acids. V shed 11 bases and J shed 3 bases, with 14 bases lying between them. CDR3 loop: CAGRDWYYEQYF. The CDR3 region has the DNA TGTGCCGGACGGGACTGGTACTACGAGCAGTACTTC.

This clonotype was counted between two and nine times. The chain is built from TRBV20-1 and TRBJ1-2, with TRBD1 as a possible D gene (6 bases). Looked up from germline, CDR1 is DFQATT and CDR2 is SNEGSKA (reference sequence). CDR3 length: 13 amino acids. The germline V and J ends were trimmed by 2 bases and 7 bases, with 14 bases remaining between them. CDR3 sequence (DNA): TGCAGTGCTAGATCTAGACAGGATTTTGGCTACACCTTC. Its translation is CSARSRQDFGYTF.

This clonotype was recorded a few times. The chain combines TRBV7-2 with TRBJ2-5, with D perhaps TRBD1 (6 bases). The CDR3 sequence is 13 residues long. With 1 base removed from V and 7 bases from J, the gap between germline ends came to 10 bases. Germline CDR1 reads SGHTA; CDR2 reads FQGNSA. CDR3 bases: TGTGCCAGCAGCTTAGGGGGACATCCGACCCAGTACTTC. It is translated as CASSLGGHPTQYF.

The chain is built from TRBV9 and TRBJ1-1; D might be TRBD1 (6 bases). The CDR3 sequence is 14 residues long. CDR1 is SGDLS, CDR2 YYNGEE, per germline. V lost 0 bases to trimming and J lost 5 bases, with 11 bases between them. CDR3 bases: TGTGCCAGCAGCGTAGATACAGGGCTGACTGAAGCTTTCTTT. It yields the protein CASSVDTGLTEAFF.

The chain is built from TRBV4-2 and TRBJ1-5; D perhaps matches TRBD1 (6 bases). Germline V gene lookup returns CDR1 LGHNA and CDR2 YNFKEQ. V was shortened by 0 bases and J by 3 bases, with 15 bases between the two germline ends. CDR3 size: 17 residues. The CDR3 DNA is TGTGCCAGCAGCCAAGATTCCGGGACAAAGACCAATCAGCCCCAGCATTTT. It yields the protein CASSQDSGTKTNQPQHF.

In this sample, this clonotype turned up many times. This chain links TRBV5-1 with TRBJ2-1, with 7 bases fitting TRBD1. The CDR3 has 15 residues. Losses at the gene ends were 4 bases for V and 3 bases for J; bases not matched to a gene: 7. Germline V gene sequence: CDR1 SGHRS, CDR2 YFSETQ. The CDR3 here is CASSPRQGSYNEQFF. DNA of the CDR3: TGCGCCAGCAGCCCCCGACAGGGTAGCTACAATGAGCAGTTCTTC.

This clonotype was seen only a few times. The rearrangement links TRBV20-1 to TRBJ2-2; D possibly uses TRBD1 or TRBD2 (5 bases each). The germline V and J ends were trimmed by 0 bases and 7 bases, with 6 bases remaining between them. Germline V lookup: CDR1 DFQATT, CDR2 SNEGSKA (reference sequence). The CDR3 contains 12 residues. The CDR3 sequence: CSARDGGGELFF. DNA for the CDR3: TGCAGTGCTAGAGATGGGGGCGGGGAGCTGTTTTTT.

This chain joins TRBV10-2 and TRBJ2-6, with unresolved D. This CDR3 contains 16 residues. V lost 2 bases to trimming and J lost 0 bases, with 8 bases between them. Germline V gene sequence: CDR1 WSHSY, CDR2 SAAADI. DNA for the CDR3: TGCGCCAGCAGTGAGACAGCGAGCTCTGGGGCCAACGTCCTGACTTTC. The encoded protein is CASSETASSGANVLTF.

This clonotype was observed a few times. The rearrangement links TRBV12-3 or TRBV12-4 to TRBJ2-1; D not resolved. V was shortened by 1 base and J by 13 bases, with 11 bases between the two germline ends. The length of the CDR3 is 12 residues. The CDR3 sequence: CASSLDVGSQFF. The CDR3 DNA is TGTGCCAGCAGTTTAGACGTAGGGTCCCAGTTCTTC.

The chain is built from TRBV18 and TRBJ1-6; 12 bases align to TRBD1. Losses at the gene ends were 1 base for V and 9 bases for J; bases not matched to a gene: 1. The CDR3 spans 15 residues. CDR1 KGHSH and CDR2 LQKENI come from the germline V gene. In nucleotides, the CDR3 is TGTGCCAGCTCACCACGGGACAGGGGGCTTTCACCCCTCCACTTT. As protein: CASSPRDRGLSPLHF.

The rearrangement joins TRBV5-1 to TRBJ2-1; 9 nucleotides align to TRBD1. Trimming removed 4 bases from V and 7 bases from J; junction bases left unmatched: 6. CDR1 is SGHRS and CDR2 is YFSETQ in the germline V gene. CDR3 size: 14 residues. CDR3 coding DNA: TGCGCCAGCAGCCGCGGGACAGGGAAGAATGAGCAGTTCTTC. Translation: CASSRGTGKNEQFF.

The V call is TRBV5-6, the J call TRBJ1-4; D is possibly TRBD1 (6 bases). CDR1 SGHDT and CDR2 YYEEEE come from the germline V gene. The CDR3 extends over 14 amino acids. V lost 4 bases, J lost 7 bases, and 14 bases lay in between. CDR3 nucleotides: TGTGCCAGCAGCCGAGGGGGGCTCGTTGAAAAACTGTTTTTT. Translating it yields CASSRGGLVEKLFF.

The CDR3 DNA follows: TGCAGCGTTGAAGAGAGAGGGCACTACTACGAGCAGTACTTC. It yields the protein CSVEERGHYYEQYF. The V gene is TRBV29-1, the J gene TRBJ2-7, with TRBD2 as a possible D gene (5 bases). The germline gives CDR1 SQVTM, CDR2 ANQGSEA. V shed 0 bases and J shed 3 bases, with 12 bases lying between them. CDR3 length: 14 residues.

This clonotype was recorded a few times. The J gene is TRBJ2-3, the V gene TRBV10-3, with D uncertain. CDR1 is ENHRY and CDR2 is SYGVKD in the germline V gene. V gave up 4 bases and J gave up 6 bases, with 8 bases separating them. CDR3 length equals 12 residues. CDR3 DNA: TGTGCCATCAGTGGGCCTTGGGATACGCAGTATTTT. Residues: CAISGPWDTQYF.

In this sample, this clonotype turned up a few times. The chain joins TRBV5-1 to TRBJ2-5; tentative D call: TRBD2 (5 bases). Trimming shortened V by 0 bases and J by 4 bases, and 10 bases separated the two germline ends. The length of the CDR3 is 14 residues. CDR1 is SGHRS and CDR2 is YFSETQ in the germline V gene. CDR3 in DNA: TGCGCCAGCAGCTTGGCCGGGGTTCCAGAGACCCAGTACTTC. Translated: CASSLAGVPETQYF.

In its sample, this clonotype was seen a few times. The chain combines TRBV20-1 with TRBJ2-2; no clear D. The CDR3 length is 13 residues. Per the germline V gene, CDR1 is DFQATT and CDR2 is SNEGSKA (reference sequence). Trimming cost V 3 bases and J 6 bases, with 11 bases left between them. The CDR3: CSASTRESGELFF. The DNA of the CDR3 is TGCAGTGCTAGCACCCGTGAGTCCGGGGAGCTGTTTTTT.

V is TRBV27 and J is TRBJ2-7; D is unclear. Trimming took 6 bases from V and 9 from J, leaving 18 bases between them. The CDR3 consists of 13 residues. Germline CDR1 MNHEY, CDR2 SMNVEV (reference sequence). In DNA form, the CDR3 reads TGTGCCAGCAGCCGCGATCTACCGGGTCTGCAGTACTTC. It specifies CASSRDLPGLQYF.

V and J are TRBV3-1 and TRBJ2-3; 8 nucleotides agree with TRBD1. Losses at the gene ends were 3 bases for V and 0 bases for J; bases not matched to a gene: 20. Germline CDR1 reads LGHDT; CDR2 reads YNNKEL (reference sequence). The length of the CDR3 is 21 residues. DNA of the CDR3: TGTGCCAGCAGCCACGACAGGGGACGGTGGGGTAGCGGTACAAGCACAGATACGCAGTATTTT. Translated, it gives CASSHDRGRWGSGTSTDTQYF.

The table lists this clonotype with a few counts. V gene TRBV12-3 or TRBV12-4 combines with J gene TRBJ1-2; no clear D gene. The CDR3 loop spans 12 amino acids. Trimming took 3 bases from V and 5 from J, leaving 7 bases between them. DNA for the CDR3: TGTGCCAGCAGTTTCAGGAGTTATGGCTACACCTTC. It yields the protein CASSFRSYGYTF.

The V and J genes are TRBV12-3 or TRBV12-4 and TRBJ2-7; D assignment may be TRBD1 or TRBD2 (5 bases each). Trimming pared 6 bases from V and 1 base from J, leaving 13 bases between. The CDR3 extends over 14 amino acids. The CDR3 DNA sequence: TGTGCCAGCAGGGCCGGGACCCTTTCCTACGAGCAGTACTTC. Residues: CASRAGTLSYEQYF.